The source of this T cell receptor beta chain is a study of T-cell reconstitution after alpha-beta-depleted transplantation in children. Study conclusions and caveats: Reported findings indicate that, about two months after transplant, alpha-beta T cells came from several hundred expanded clones, which were derived from non-depleted graft cells. For some patients, TCRbeta diversity was high at day 60 because of recipient T cells and thymic progenitors that survived.

Unique molecular identifiers were built into the TCRbeta library. One entry per CDR3 protein, called by TCRdb with MiXCR from the PCR reads. The table shows more than 200,000 distinct CDR3 sequences, with over 20% occurring only once. This clonotype appeared a few times. What it binds is unknown. Germline loops: CDR1 DFQATT, CDR2 SNEGSKA (reference sequence). There are 13 residues in the CDR3. The V gene lost 5 bases and the J gene lost 1 base, with 11 bases spanning the gap. This receptor was identified in a girl aged 2 to 10 with Fanconi anemia, due to receive a stem cell transplant. The chain employs TRBV20-1 and TRBJ2-5; D might be TRBD1 (5 bases). The material sequenced was PBMCs, taken before TCRalphabeta/CD19-depleted stem cell transplant. The CDR3 DNA is TGCAGTGCTGTTAGGACAAGCCAAGAGACCCAGTACTTC. It codes for CSAVRTSQETQYF.